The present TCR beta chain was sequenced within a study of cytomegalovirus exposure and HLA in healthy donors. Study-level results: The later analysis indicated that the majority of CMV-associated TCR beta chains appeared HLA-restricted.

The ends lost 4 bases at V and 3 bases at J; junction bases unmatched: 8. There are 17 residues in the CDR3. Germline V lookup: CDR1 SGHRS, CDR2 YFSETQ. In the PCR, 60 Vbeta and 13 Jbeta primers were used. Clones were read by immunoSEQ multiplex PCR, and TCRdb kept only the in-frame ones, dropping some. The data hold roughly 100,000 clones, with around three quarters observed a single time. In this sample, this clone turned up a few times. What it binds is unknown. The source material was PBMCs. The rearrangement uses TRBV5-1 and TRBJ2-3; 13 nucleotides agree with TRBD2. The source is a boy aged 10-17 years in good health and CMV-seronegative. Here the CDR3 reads CASSARTSGGKTDTQYF. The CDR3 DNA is TGCGCCAGCAGCGCCCGGACTAGCGGGGGAAAGACAGATACGCAGTATTTT.